Below, 4 T cell receptor beta chains from the same sample are listed, as sequenced in a study of T cells after yellow fever vaccination. TCRdb re-analysed the 5' RACE reads in MiXCR, keeping a single row per CDR3 protein. The sample shows roughly 160,000 distinct CDR3 sequences, 6% to 7.5% of them seen only once. This specimen consisted of CD4+ T cells sorted from PBMCs, obtained around 5 days after the first yellow fever vaccination. The origin of the receptors is a man younger than 35 who received the YFV17D yellow fever vaccine.

This clonotype was found a few times. V usage is TRBV20-1 and J usage is TRBJ1-5, with unresolved D. The CDR3 runs 13 residues. Germline CDR1 and CDR2: DFQATT and SNEGSKA (reference sequence). Trimming left V 4 bases short and J 1 base short, with 8 bases between. The CDR3 loop reads CSAIGPSNQPQHF. Here the CDR3 DNA reads TGCAGTGCTATAGGACCCAGCAATCAGCCCCAGCATTTT.

In its sample, this clonotype was seen a few times. V usage is TRBV5-4 and J usage is TRBJ1-2; D is ambiguous. V was shortened by 3 bases and J by 7 bases, with 19 bases between the two germline ends. CDR1 is SGHNT and CDR2 is YYREEE in the germline V gene (reference sequence). The CDR3 sequence is 15 residues long. The CDR3 DNA reads as TGTGCCAGCAGCTCTCGCCCGGACGATAAGGGTGGCTACACCTTC. It translates to CASSSRPDDKGGYTF.

This clonotype was seen only a few times. The chain employs TRBV7-2 and TRBJ2-1; the match to TRBD1 covers 9 bases. The V gene end was trimmed by 5 bases and the J gene end by 7 bases; junction bases not matched to a gene: 6. Per the germline V gene, CDR1 is SGHTA and CDR2 is FQGNSA. This CDR3 is 14 amino acids long. The CDR3 region is CASSRQGDLNEQFF. The CDR3 DNA follows: TGTGCCAGCAGCCGACAGGGGGATCTGAATGAGCAGTTCTTC.

This clonotype has a count of ten or more. V and J are TRBV14 and TRBJ2-7, with no clear D. The V and J ends lost 1 base and 2 bases respectively, with 3 bases between them. Germline V gene data show CDR1 as SGHDN and CDR2 as FVKESK. The CDR3 is 12 amino acids. CDR3: CASSQVTYEQYF. The DNA for the CDR3 is TGTGCCAGCAGCCAAGTTACCTACGAGCAGTACTTC. Based on the CDR3 plus reference TRBV14 and TRBJ2-7, the full variable domain is EAGVTQFPSHSVIEKGQTVTLRCDPISGHDNLYWYRRVMGKEIKFLLHFVKESKQDESGMPNNRFLAERTGGTYSTLKVQPAELEDSGVYFCASSQVTYEQYFGPGTRLTVT.